This T cell receptor (beta chain) was observed in a study of graft-versus-host responses after intestinal transplantation. Points on this clone: No antigen is known for it.

Germline V gene sequence: CDR1 SGHAT, CDR2 FQNNGV. The junction had 12 bases not matched to a gene; V was cut back by 5 bases and J by 2 bases. The CDR3 spans 17 residues. The table came from immunoSEQ multiplex PCR; TCRdb's copy has only in-frame clones and leaves some out. The sample holds roughly 110,000 clones, roughly 87% seen once. The specimen was unstimulated CD4+ T cells sorted from spleen or lymph node cells, collected before transplant. This chain connects TRBV11-2 to TRBJ1-5; 7 bases map to TRBD1. The clonotype comes from a human donor who was the organ donor for an intestinal transplant. The DNA for the CDR3 is TGTGCCAGCAGCCGGGGCAGGGGGACTCGTGGCAATCAGCCCCAGCATTTT. Translated: CASSRGRGTRGNQPQHF.